Sequencing of this TCR beta chain was carried out in a study of T cells after somatic rescue of genetic block. Libraries were prepared by immunoSEQ multiplex PCR; TCRdb keeps only in-frame clonotypes and omits some of them. Of roughly 120,000 clones in the sample, 80% to 95% are singletons; the top ten hold approximately 1.4%. Trimming shortened V by 5 bases and J by 0 bases, and 14 bases separated the two germline ends. The CDR3 loop spans 15 amino acids. The germline V gene has CDR1 SGDLS and CDR2 YYNGEE. The V and J genes are TRBV9 and TRBJ1-2; possibly TRBD1 for D (5 bases). The sample comprised peripheral blood mononuclear cells (PBMCs). The TCR originated in a woman aged 18-30 years. The CDR3 coding sequence is TGTGCCAGCAGTCCGGGGCCCACACCTAACTATGGCTACACCTTC. Translation gives CASSPGPTPNYGYTF.